This T cell receptor beta chain is drawn from a study of cytomegalovirus exposure and HLA in healthy donors (dated by TCRdb to about 2017). Looking at the study overall: An earlier analysis of a few hundred of the donors reported over 250 Gb of sequence data and 90 million to 120 million unique TCR beta sequences obtained from some 200 million T cells. Every discovery cohort repertoire had been produced on one sequencing platform. A later genetic analysis used genome-wide SNP genotypes for about 65% of the 666 donors, treating that subset as a discovery cohort. In a later analysis, previously published TCR beta repertoires from fewer than 750 donors were re-analyzed and high-resolution HLA genotyping was added so that TCR occurrence patterns could be studied. Across approximately 400 genotyped donors of the cohort, an average of approximately 240,000 unique TCR beta nucleotide sequences per donor were sequenced, and 15% to 20% of those sequences were non-productive. Donor age, sex, ethnicity and CMV serostatus were compiled together with the repertoire data. An earlier analysis of 587 of the donors used high-throughput TCR beta sequencing to judge whether each TCR beta V gene segment behaved as functional or pseudogenic. A handful of DR-DQ haplotypes were handled as single units for association and clustering because linkage in the cohort was strong. The study combined high-throughput TCR immunosequencing, statistical association of individual TCRs with disease status, and machine learning to predict cytomegalovirus infection status. HLA typing included class I and class II loci at four-digit resolution. The number of typed donors differed by locus: roughly 629-630 for A, B, C, DRB1 and DQB1; approximately 530 for DQA1; 606 for DPA1; and about 470 for DPB1. Of the 300 to 500 genotyped donors, roughly 76% were placed in the genetic ancestry cluster associated with self-reported Caucasian donors. The study was designed to test whether signatures of past pathogen exposure could be identified by cataloging public T cell receptors. Approximately 300 gigabases of sequencing data and approximately 92 million unique TCR sequences made up an early release that covered fewer than 650 HLA-typed donors. The study profiled the T cell repertoires of some 610 subjects by immunosequencing and related them to cytomegalovirus serostatus. In addition to the first cohort of several hundred subjects, a separate validation cohort of approximately 110 different subjects was used. Rather than drawing on any new phenotypic data, the later analysis identified candidate immune exposures from TCR beta sequences and the way those sequences occurred across donors.

As concerns this clone: Its cognate antigen has yet to be identified. No much larger clone is present one base from it, and per-base qualities are unavailable.

The germline V gene encodes CDR1 SGHDN and CDR2 FVKESK. V gives up 1 base and J gives up 7 bases, and the segment between their germline ends measures 11 bases. The CDR3 spans 13 residues, from the cysteine through the phenylalanine. The sequence is cut down to CDR3 DNA, 39 bases in frame from base 1. Study-level results and caveats: While some public TCRs were present in many individuals, most TCR sequences turned up only very rarely across donors. In the study, approximately 160 TCR beta chains were listed as associated with cytomegalovirus. In vitro tests confirmed that a few of the cytomegalovirus-associated TCR beta chains recognize cytomegalovirus antigens. In this cohort, only TCR beta chains were sequenced, and detectable features were limited by the absence of alpha or paired-chain data. HLA typing was unavailable for some donors at each locus, so association tests used only the typed subset. In an earlier analysis of some 540 of the donors, most TCR beta V segments appeared in productive rearrangements about 90% or about 30% of the time, broadly matching IMGT annotations. Roughly uniform sequencing depth across donors was assumed in presence/absence analyses, although this assumption may not hold. Specific HLA alleles were associated with more than 15,000 TCR beta sequences at a false discovery rate of 0.05 in a later analysis. A later analysis found that TCR association rates varied across HLA loci, with DRB1 alleles showing the most associated TCRs and HLA-C alleles the fewest. Strong co-occurrence of HLA alleles, especially DR and DQ, made assigning TCR associations to individual alleles difficult. In a later analysis, HLA-associated TCR beta chains were found to be more clonally expanded and to have lower generation probabilities than equally common non-associated chains. Linkage disequilibrium might explain the correlated functional status among segregating V segments, but an unknown experimental factor could not be ruled out. Cytomegalovirus status was reported to be diagnosed by the classifier with high specificity and sensitivity in both the original and validation cohorts. Because counts were too low, roughly 18 rarely observed V segments, including chromosome 9 orphons, were left out of the earlier analysis of 587 of the donors. A later analysis reported that several top co-occurrence clusters appeared linked to parvovirus B19, influenza, CMV and Epstein-Barr virus. It was suggested by the authors that the approach could potentially be generalized to other disease states and immunological phenotypes. A later genetic analysis reported fewer N-insertions in productive TCRs among donors in an Asian-associated ancestry cluster than the 666-donor mean. Because the 87-base-pair reads could not distinguish some IMGT-functional V segments, including TRBV6-2 and TRBV6-3, those segments were excluded. A cluster of highly shared sequence variants was judged likely to represent a technical artifact of the sequencing pipeline. A further reported finding was that TCR beta sequences accurately predicted the HLA-A and HLA-B alleles for most subjects in the first cohort. A later genetic analysis associated a missense DCLRE1C variant with V-gene and J-gene trimming of TCR beta chains, and an independent cohort replicated the association. CMV serostatus was the only immune exposure information available for the cohort. In a later analysis, most CMV-associated TCR beta chains were found to appear HLA-restricted, with HLA associations seemingly driven largely by CMV exposure.

The method was the immunoSEQ multiplex PCR assay. For the multiplex PCR, a mixture combining 60 forward primers for TCR Vbeta segments and 13 reverse primers for TCR Jbeta segments was used. Amplification of the CDR3 region of rearranged TCR beta genes was performed with a multiplex PCR assay on genomic DNA. The amplified TCR beta libraries were sequenced on the Illumina HiSeq System as 87-base-pair reads. The original methods were these. Across the 666 repertoires, a later analysis counted 75 million to 90 million unique TCR beta chains, approximately 10 million of which were shared by at least two donors. Raw reads were error-corrected and collapsed into unique sequences by a nearest-neighbor algorithm in which closely related sequences were merged to remove PCR and sequencing errors. V, D and J gene segments were assigned by aligning CDR3 sequences to IMGT reference sequences. For a sequence to be retained, a match of at least six nucleotides was required to both a V gene segment and a J gene segment. A rearrangement counted as productive if the CDR3 had no stop codons and remained in frame with V and J, and every other rearrangement counted as non-productive. Following IMGT convention, CDR3 was defined as the stretch from the second conserved V-encoded cysteine up to the conserved J-encoded phenylalanine. Sequences without an unambiguous match to a single V gene segment were excluded from the earlier analysis of about 630 of the donors. An earlier analysis of some 610 of the donors called V segments functional above 56.7% productive rearrangements and segregating when the between-donor standard deviation exceeded 5%. A statistical classification framework was built to diagnose cytomegalovirus status from the catalog of TCR beta chain sequences. V and J gene assignment, in a later analysis, came from comparing TCR nucleotide sequences with IMGT/GENE-DB human TR gene sequences. A later analysis assigned CDR3 sequences and most-parsimonious VDJ recombination scenarios with the TCRdist pipeline. In a later analysis, each TCR beta chain was defined by its CDR3 amino acid sequence together with its V-gene family, and reads lacking a unique V-gene family were excluded. To address suspected cross-contamination and a sequencing artifact, a later analysis removed approximately 600 highly shared, low-generation-probability nucleotide sequences. A later analysis calculated a clonal expansion index for each public chain from normalized within-repertoire ranks of inferred template counts. In a later analysis, generation probabilities were computed with a VDJ recombination model fitted to out-of-frame rearrangements, and the resulting probabilities were checked against IGoR. In a later analysis, TCR-TCR, TCR-HLA and TCR-CMV co-occurrence was scored with hypergeometric tests, and a repertoire-size bias correction was applied to TCR pairs. A later analysis estimated false discovery rates by permuting HLA or CMV assignments 20 times. A later analysis grouped co-occurring TCRs with DBSCAN, adding TCRdist sequence similarity when clustering within HLA-allele-positive subsets. Co-occurrence clustering excluded repertoires with fewer than 30,000 or more than 120,000 public chains, plus five with anomalous nucleotide sharing. As stored in TCRdb, this immuneACCESS dataset retains in-frame rearrangements with V and J assigned. A fraction of the clones does not appear; measured against another copy, unresolved V genes explain less than half of the discrepancy, and the remainder lacks a known reason. The D gene and trimming were derived from the DNA, and the V and J assignments and clone size from that table. Here the sample has about 150,000 clones; about four fifths occur a single time. Of the sample, 4% to 6% falls within the top ten clones.

The cohort was made up of approximately 700 healthy bone marrow donors. At the time of sampling, every cohort member was nominally healthy, though immune exposures that went unrecorded were likely present. The donor tested CMV seronegative and was one of the 352 seronegative cohort members. Every donor gave a peripheral blood sample, and the peripheral blood mononuclear cells from that sample were used for TCR beta sequencing. Genomic DNA extraction from the blood cell samples was performed with the Qiagen DNeasy Blood Extraction Kit. The chain joins TRBV14 to TRBJ2-7; confidence is insufficient to name the D gene. The specimen sequenced was PBMCs. The sequence derives from a man aged 18 to 29 in good health and CMV-seronegative. The CDR3 in this case is CASSQVSSGEQYF. The nucleotide sequence reads TGTGCCAGCAGCCAAGTTAGTTCCGGGGAGCAGTACTTC.